Sequencing of this T cell receptor (beta chain) was carried out in a study of spatial heterogeneity in lung cancer. Study overall: Available PBMC from follow-up, collected a median of about two years after resection, underwent sequencing.

TCRdb reprocessed the 5' RACE reads with MiXCR, giving one entry per CDR3 protein. The table lists 55,000 to 75,000 distinct CDR3 sequences, 7.5% to 10% of them singletons. Time point reported: blood at routine non-recurrence follow-up after resection. Without sorting, whole RNA was sequenced from tumor, nontumor lung or frozen PBMC. Germline CDR1 MNHEY, CDR2 SMNVEV (reference sequence). This CDR3 contains 13 residues. Trimming pared 6 bases from V and 1 base from J, leaving 7 bases between. This chain connects TRBV27 to TRBJ1-5; TRBD1 might be the D (5 bases). The sample consisted of PBMCs, taken at follow-up. The receptor was isolated from a female donor with early-stage non-small cell lung cancer. The CDR3 here is CASRPGSNQPQHF. The CDR3 DNA follows: TGTGCCAGCAGACCAGGGAGCAATCAGCCCCAGCATTTT.